The 13 T cell receptor beta chains listed next were all sequenced from one sample in a study of blood T cell repertoires in COVID-19. Sequenced by immunoSEQ multiplex PCR; TCRdb stores in-frame clones only, minus some. Of 59,000 or so clones in the sample, more than 60% were seen once. The sequenced sample was peripheral blood. The receptor set was obtained from a woman aged 45-59 years with active or convalescent COVID-19.

The rearrangement joins TRBV24-1 to TRBJ2-1; 7 bases fit TRBD2. CDR1 KGHDR and CDR2 SFDVKD come from the germline V gene. The ends lost 4 bases at V and 0 bases at J; junction bases unmatched: 8. The CDR3 is 17 residues long. CDR3 in amino acids: CATSELSGTNSYNEQFF. CDR3 bases: TGTGCCACCAGTGAGTTGAGCGGGACCAACTCCTACAATGAGCAGTTCTTC.

This chain joins TRBV13 and TRBJ2-7; 8 bases line up with TRBD2. Germline V lookup: CDR1 PRHDT, CDR2 FYEKMQ (reference sequence). V dropped 2 bases and J dropped 4; count of bases not matched to a gene: 4. The CDR3 sequence is 14 residues long. The CDR3 sequence is CASSLSSGSYEQYF. The CDR3, as DNA: TGTGCCAGCAGCTTATCAAGCGGGAGTTACGAGCAGTACTTC. Looking up the rest from reference TRBV13 and TRBJ2-7 gives the full variable domain: AAGVIQSPRHLIKEKRETATLKCYPIPRHDTVYWYQQGPGQDPQFLISFYEKMQSDKGSIPDRFSAQQFSDYHSELNMSSLELGDSALYFCASSLSSGSYEQYFGPGTRLTVT.

This clone was picked up one time. The chain has TRBV5-1 and TRBJ2-3; 9 bases agree with TRBD2. This CDR3 has 15 residues. The germline V gene encodes CDR1 SGHRS and CDR2 YFSETQ. V dropped 7 bases and J dropped 2; count of bases not matched to a gene: 8. The CDR3 region is CASCSGTSSTDTQYF. The CDR3 nucleotides read TGCGCCAGCTGTTCCGGGACTAGCTCCACAGATACGCAGTATTTT. The full variable domain, rest sourced from reference TRBV5-1 and TRBJ2-3, is KAGVTQTPRYLIKTRGQQVTLSCSPISGHRSVSWYQQTPGQGLQFLFEYFSETQRNKGNFPGRFSGRQFSNSRSEMNVSTLELGDSALYLCASCSGTSSTDTQYFGPGTRLTVL.

The chain employs TRBV3-1 (or the pseudogene TRBV3-2) and TRBJ1-4; D possibly corresponds to TRBD1 (5 bases). Germline V gene sequence: CDR1 LGHDT, CDR2 YNNKEL (reference sequence). This CDR3 has 16 residues. V lost 0 bases and J 5 bases, leaving 13 bases between the germline ends. The CDR3 loop is CASSQDSGGGNEKLFF. The DNA of the CDR3 is TGTGCCAGCAGCCAAGATTCGGGGGGAGGGAATGAAAAACTGTTTTTT.

This clone was counted between two and nine times. The V gene is TRBV28, the J gene TRBJ2-7; TRBD1 matches at 7 bases. This CDR3 has 13 residues. Germline CDR1 and CDR2: MDHEN and SYDVKM. V was pared by 6 bases and J by 5 bases, with 7 bases of the junction left unmatched. CDR3 amino acids: CASSDRVMDEQYF. The CDR3 DNA reads as TGTGCCAGCAGCGACAGGGTTATGGACGAGCAGTACTTC.

The gene calls are TRBV3-1 (or the pseudogene TRBV3-2) and TRBJ2-7, with TRBD1 identical over 9 bases. Germline trimming cut 3 bases from V and 5 bases from J; bases unmatched to any gene: 8. The CDR3 totals 15 residues. Germline CDR1 reads LGHDT; CDR2 reads YNNKEL (reference sequence). CDR3 DNA sequence: TGTGCCAGCAGCCAGCCGGGACAGGGAGGAAACGAGCAGTACTTC. This gives the protein CASSQPGQGGNEQYF.

This chain uses TRBV11-2 with TRBJ1-3, with a tentative D call TRBD1 (5 bases). Germline loops: CDR1 SGHAT, CDR2 FQNNGV. Trimming removed 4 bases at V and 2 bases at J, with 15 bases between. The CDR3 is 16 residues long. The CDR3 here is CASSSTRGITGNTIYF. CDR3 sequence (DNA): TGTGCCAGCAGCTCGACGCGGGGGATCACTGGAAACACCATATATTTT.

The rearrangement uses TRBV5-6 and TRBJ2-1; weak D call: TRBD2 (5 bases). Per the germline V gene, CDR1 is SGHDT and CDR2 is YYEEEE. CDR3 size: 14 residues. The V end was cut by 0 bases, the J end by 10 bases, with 14 bases between. CDR3 coding DNA: TGTGCCAGCAGCTTGGGGCCCCTAGCAAACGAGCAGTTCTTC. The encoded protein is CASSLGPLANEQFF.

The chain recombines TRBV6-5 with TRBJ2-1; 7 bases line up with TRBD2. The ends lost 9 bases at V and 5 bases at J; junction bases unmatched: 13. Germline loops: CDR1 MNHEY, CDR2 SVGAGI. This CDR3 has 15 amino acids. CDR3 amino acids: CASSGGSSGHNEQFF. The CDR3 nucleotides read TGTGCCAGTTCCGGGGGGTCCTCAGGGCACAATGAGCAGTTCTTC.

This chain connects TRBV9 to TRBJ2-2, with D perhaps TRBD2 (7 bases). The CDR3 is 14 residues long. Germline-derived CDR1 and CDR2 are SGDLS and YYNGEE. The V end lost 1 base, the J end lost 4 bases, and 8 bases lay between the germline ends. The CDR3 nucleotides read TGTGCCAGCAGCGTACGGGGGGCCACCGGGGAGCTGTTTTTT. Its protein product is CASSVRGATGELFF.

The chain employs TRBV2 and TRBJ2-7, with TRBD2 matching 12 bases. V dropped 9 bases and J dropped 7; count of bases not matched to a gene: 10. Germline-derived CDR1 and CDR2 are SNHLY and FYNNEI. This CDR3 region has 14 residues. The CDR3 region is CASGDGLAGQEQYF. The CDR3 nucleotides read TGTGCCAGTGGGGACGGACTAGCGGGACAAGAGCAGTACTTC.

Note on this clone: One end of the junction varies from germline; a read error may be responsible. The gene calls are TRBV30 and TRBJ2-3; D call uncertain. This CDR3 has 11 amino acids. The germline gives CDR1 GTSNPN, CDR2 SVGIG (reference sequence). The DNA of the CDR3 is TGTGCCTGGAATAGCAAAGATACGCAGTATTTT. As protein: CAWNSKDTQYF.

The chain joins TRBV12-3 or TRBV12-4 to TRBJ2-1; D is unresolved. The CDR3 contains 13 residues. V was pared by 6 bases and J by 7 bases, with 13 bases between. The CDR3 nucleotides are TGTGCCAGCAGCTCCTCTGTCAGGAATGAGCAGTTCTTC. Translating gives CASSSSVRNEQFF.